Sequencing of this TCR beta chain was carried out in a study of metastatic and nonmetastatic thyroid tumors. The wider study: Comparison of repertoires was carried out across blood and tumor or nodule tissue from malignant and benign thyroid patients.

Patients underwent thyroid surgery, and none had received any treatment before it. This clone was picked up many times. As yet, its antigen is unknown. The CDR3 is 15 residues long. The V gene lost 8 bases and the J gene lost 3 bases, with 18 bases spanning the gap. CDR1 is MNHEY and CDR2 is SVGEGT in the germline V gene. TCRdb reprocessed the PCR reads using MiXCR. The sample yields 25,000 to 40,000 clones, approximately 20% seen once. Study conclusions and caveats: Reports indicated that malignant thyroid tumors showed significantly higher TCR beta diversity than benign nodules did, in blood and tumor.

The receptor was isolated from a female donor with papillary thyroid cancer or a benign thyroid nodule (not recorded which). Some clones in this sample may be carry-over from other donors' samples. Sample: blood. V gene TRBV6-2 or TRBV6-3 combines with J gene TRBJ2-3; a weak D match, TRBD2 (6 bases). As DNA, the CDR3 is TGTGCCAGCCGCAGGGAATGGAGGGAAACAGATACGCAGTATTTT. As protein: CASRREWRETDTQYF.